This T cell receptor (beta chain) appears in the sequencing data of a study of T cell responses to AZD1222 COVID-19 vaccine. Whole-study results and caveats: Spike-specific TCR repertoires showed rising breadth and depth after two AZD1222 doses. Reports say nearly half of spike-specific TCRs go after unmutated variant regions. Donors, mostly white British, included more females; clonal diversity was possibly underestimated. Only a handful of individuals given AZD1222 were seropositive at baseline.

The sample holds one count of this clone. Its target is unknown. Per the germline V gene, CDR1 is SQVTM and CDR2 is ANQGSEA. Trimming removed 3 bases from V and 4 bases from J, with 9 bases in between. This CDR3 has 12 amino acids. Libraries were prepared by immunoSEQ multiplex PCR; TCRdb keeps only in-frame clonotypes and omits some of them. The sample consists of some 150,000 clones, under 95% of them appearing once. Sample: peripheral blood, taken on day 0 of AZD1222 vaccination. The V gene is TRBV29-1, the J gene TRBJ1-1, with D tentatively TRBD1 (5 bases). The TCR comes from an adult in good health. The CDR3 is CSVDRVGTEAFF. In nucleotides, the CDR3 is TGCAGCGTTGACAGGGTGGGCACTGAAGCTTTCTTT.